The clone carrying this T cell receptor beta chain was observed a single time. This record comes from a study of blood T cell repertoires in COVID-19. The overall study: COVID-19 samples collected from the United States, Italy and Spain covered acute and convalescent phases. Sample material is recorded as cDNA or gDNA derived from T cells, B-cell-depleted T cells, or PBMCs.

Germline assignment: CDR1 KGHDR and CDR2 SFDVKD. Between the trimmed V and J ends, which lost 6 bases and 6 bases, there was a span of 15 bases. The CDR3 covers 14 residues. Under the authors' procedure: Reference gene primer amplification gave nucleated cell count estimates. Produced via immunoSEQ multiplex PCR; TCRdb's table is partial and in-frame only. The V and J calls and the clone size are those of that table, but D and trimming were determined from the DNA. The sample lists just over 650,000 clones; 70% to 90% were seen once. This clonotype was obtained from a woman between 18 and 29 years old with acute or convalescent COVID-19. The chain is built from TRBV24-1 and TRBJ2-3, with D maybe TRBD2 (6 bases). Sequenced material: peripheral blood. CDR3: CATSNRLVADTQYF. CDR3 sequence (DNA): TGTGCCACCAGTAATAGACTAGTAGCTGATACGCAGTATTTT.